The 14 T cell receptor beta chains given below trace back to one sample, sequenced in a study of blood T cell repertoires in COVID-19. Measured with immunoSEQ multiplex PCR; TCRdb has only the in-frame clones, and not every one. There are a few hundred thousand clones in the sample; 85% occur only once, and over 15% lies in the top ten. Sequencing input: PBMCs or T cells enriched from blood (not recorded which). All receptors derive from a man between 40 and 49 years old who had recovered from COVID-19.

The rearrangement links TRBV9 to TRBJ2-7; tentative D call: TRBD1 (5 bases). Trimming removed 1 base from V and 7 bases from J, with 12 bases in between. Germline assignment: CDR1 SGDLS and CDR2 YYNGEE. CDR3 size: 13 residues. The CDR3 loop reads CASSVNRLGEQYF. The CDR3 DNA reads as TGTGCCAGCAGCGTAAACAGGTTAGGAGAGCAGTACTTC. The full variable domain, its missing parts supplied by reference TRBV9 and TRBJ2-7, is DSGVTQTPKHLITATGQRVTLRCSPRSGDLSVYWYQQSLDQGLQFLIQYYNGEERAKGNILERFSAQQFPDLHSELNLSSLELGDSALYFCASSVNRLGEQYFGPGTRLTVT.

J is TRBJ2-5 and V is TRBV7-9; D call uncertain. Between the trimmed V and J ends, which lost 6 bases and 3 bases, there was a span of 11 bases. The CDR3 consists of 13 residues. The germline CDR1 and CDR2 sequences are SEHNR and FQNEAQ (reference sequence). This chain's CDR3 is CASRLSTKETQYF. DNA for the CDR3: TGTGCCAGCAGACTGTCCACTAAAGAGACCCAGTACTTC. Full variable domain (missing parts from reference TRBV7-9 and TRBJ2-5): DTGVSQNPRHKITKRGQNVTFRCDPISEHNRLYWYRQTLGQGPEFLTYFQNEAQLEKSRLLSDRFSAERPKGSFSTLEIQRTEQGDSAMYLCASRLSTKETQYFGPGTRLLVL.

The chain carries TRBV6-2 or TRBV6-3 and TRBJ2-7; no definite D call. The CDR3 runs to 14 residues. Trimming left V 4 bases short and J 5 bases short, with 15 bases between. Germline V gene sequence: CDR1 MNHEY, CDR2 SVGEGT. The DNA of the CDR3 is TGTGCCAGCAGTTCCCGGTGGGCGTCCCACGAGCAGTACTTC. Its protein is CASSSRWASHEQYF.

This clone was recorded only once. The chain employs TRBV4-1 and TRBJ1-3; D perhaps matches TRBD1 (5 bases). CDR1 MGHRA and CDR2 YSYEKL come from the germline V gene. The CDR3 length is 14 residues. Deletions cut 0 bases from V and 10 bases from J, with 13 bases between. The CDR3 region is CASSQETVGGTIYF. The CDR3 DNA reads as TGCGCCAGCAGCCAAGAAACGGTGGGGGGGACCATATATTTT.

This chain links TRBV30 with TRBJ2-5; 9 positions match TRBD2. The CDR3 covers 13 residues. Germline V gives CDR1 GTSNPN, CDR2 SVGIG (reference sequence). The CDR3 is CEAAGGPGETQYF. The CDR3 bases are TGTGAGGCGGCGGGAGGGCCTGGCGAGACCCAGTACTTC.

The rearrangement joins TRBV28 to TRBJ2-3; 7 bases agree with TRBD2. The CDR3 totals 14 residues. Germline loops: CDR1 MDHEN, CDR2 SYDVKM. The J segment lost 4 bases and the V segment lost 6 bases, leaving 7 bases of the junction unmatched. CDR3 sequence (DNA): TGTGCCAGCAGATTGGGCGGGAGAGCAGATACGCAGTATTTT. This codes for CASRLGGRADTQYF.

This sequence joins TRBV9 and TRBJ2-2; 7 bases are shared with TRBD2. The V gene end was trimmed by 0 bases and the J gene end by 6 bases; junction bases not matched to a gene: 8. Germline CDR1 and CDR2: SGDLS and YYNGEE. CDR3 size: 16 residues. The CDR3 loop is CASSVAGAGVAGELFF. CDR3 DNA: TGTGCCAGCAGCGTAGCTGGCGCGGGGGTGGCCGGGGAGCTGTTTTTT.

The chain couples TRBV29-1 to TRBJ1-1, with TRBD1 matching 7 bases. CDR3 length: 15 residues. V was clipped by 7 bases and J by 2 bases; unmatched bases: 13. Germline values: CDR1 SQVTM, CDR2 ANQGSEA. The CDR3 loop reads CSGGGRDRGNTEAFF. CDR3 in DNA: TGCAGCGGGGGGGGCCGGGACAGAGGAAACACTGAAGCTTTCTTT.

The rearrangement joins TRBV2 to TRBJ2-5; TRBD2 might be the D (6 bases). V dropped 8 bases and J dropped 5 bases, with 15 bases sitting between them. CDR1 and CDR2 from the germline V gene are SNHLY and FYNNEI. The CDR3 contains 13 residues. Here the CDR3 reads CASSRGSGETQYF. The CDR3 DNA follows: TGTGCCAGCTCGCGTGGGAGCGGGGAGACCCAGTACTTC.

This rearrangement joins TRBV5-4 to TRBJ2-1, with D tentatively TRBD1 (5 bases). The germline V gene has CDR1 SGHNT and CDR2 YYREEE (reference sequence). There are 13 residues in the CDR3. Trimming pared 7 bases from V and 7 bases from J, leaving 15 bases between. The CDR3: CASYLVGANEQFF. The CDR3 nucleotides are TGTGCCAGCTACTTGGTTGGGGCGAATGAGCAGTTCTTC.

This clone came up a few times. A much larger clone lies one base from this, so it may be a read error. This rearrangement joins TRBV6-4 to TRBJ2-5, with 11 nucleotides matching TRBD2. CDR3 size: 15 residues. With V trimmed by 3 bases and J by 2 bases, 2 bases remained unmatched. CDR1 and CDR2 (germline): MRHNA, SNTAGT. The CDR3 DNA reads as TGTGCCAGCAGTGAAATAGCGGGAGGGCAAGAGACCCAGTACTTC. Translating it yields CASSEIAGGQETQYF.

V is TRBV14 and J is TRBJ2-1; a possible D gene is TRBD2 (6 bases). From germline, CDR1 is SGHDN and CDR2 FVKESK. Trimming shortened V by 2 bases and J by 0 bases, and 17 bases separated the two germline ends. The CDR3 sequence is 18 residues long. The CDR3 coding sequence is TGTGCCAGCAGCCAAAGACTACAAGCGGGCGACTCCTACAATGAGCAGTTCTTC. Its translation: CASSQRLQAGDSYNEQFF.

The count of this clone is one. The chain links TRBV5-6 to TRBJ2-1; TRBD2 aligns across 9 bases. With 3 bases clipped from V and 6 bases from J, the junction kept 13 bases outside the gene matches. Germline V CDR1 and CDR2: SGHDT, YYEEEE. The CDR3 has 17 residues. CDR3 nucleotide sequence: TGTGCCAGCAGCTCTTTAGCGGGAGAAACGGCGGGCAATGAGCAGTTCTTC. Protein: CASSSLAGETAGNEQFF. Combining the CDR3 with reference TRBV5-6 and TRBJ2-1 gives the whole variable domain DAGVTQSPTHLIKTRGQQVTLRCSPKSGHDTVSWYQQALGQGPQFIFQYYEEEERQRGNFPDRFSGHQFPNYSSELNVNALLLGDSALYLCASSSLAGETAGNEQFFGPGTRLTVL.

CDR3 loop: CASSEQSSEAFF. As DNA, the CDR3 is TGTGCCAGCAGTGAACAAAGCTCTGAAGCTTTCTTT. V gene TRBV6-1 combines with J gene TRBJ1-1; D not resolved. The germline V gene encodes CDR1 MNHNS and CDR2 SASEGT. CDR3 length equals 12 residues. Trimming cost V 2 bases and J 6 bases, with 7 bases left between them.